This section outlines one T cell receptor beta chain sequence together with its context. Germline V gene data show CDR1 as SGHDT and CDR2 as YYEEEE. Trimming left V 1 base short and J 1 base short, with 11 bases between. The CDR3 has 15 amino acids. This specimen belongs to a study of shared clonotypes between healthy human individuals. The wider study: The study used three CD4 naive, three CD4 memory, two CD8 naive and one CD8 memory plate per donor.

Clones were read by immunoSEQ multiplex PCR, and TCRdb kept only the in-frame ones, dropping some. Here the sample spans 90,000 to 120,000 clones, 68% being singletons. The genes are TRBV5-6 and TRBJ1-1, with D unresolved. The receptor was isolated from a woman younger than 45 in good health. Material for sequencing was memory CD8+ T cells sorted from blood. As for subset: CD45RO+ cells pooled with CCR7-negative TemRA cells. CDR3 nucleotides: TGTGCCAGCAGCTTGTATGCAGCAAAGAACACTGAAGCTTTCTTT. Translated: CASSLYAAKNTEAFF.